A single sample gave rise to the 25 T cell receptor beta chains below, sequenced in a study of human T cells and chemical hapten exposure. Time point described: pre-sensitization, week 0. The treatment: therapeutic diphenylcyclopropenone sensitization with weekly scalp DPC. Using its own MiXCR run on the RACE reads, TCRdb lists one record per CDR3 protein. This table holds 300,000 to 450,000 distinct CDR3 sequences, 4.5% to 7% found once. Sample: whole blood, taken in connection with sensitization to the hapten diphenylcyclopropenone (DPC). All receptors come from a woman aged 18-29 years with alopecia areata. Some clones in this sample may be carry-over from other donors' samples.

This chain uses TRBV18 with TRBJ2-6, with a tentative D call TRBD1 (5 bases). V lost 4 bases, J lost 7 bases, and 8 bases lay in between. Germline loops: CDR1 KGHSH, CDR2 LQKENI. The CDR3 has 13 amino acids. DNA for the CDR3: TGTGCCAGCTCACGTGACAGCGCCAACGTCCTGACTTTC. Amino acids: CASSRDSANVLTF.

The V and J genes are TRBV7-2 and TRBJ2-3; 10 bases are a match to TRBD1. This CDR3 contains 15 residues. V was pared by 5 bases and J by 3 bases, with 5 bases of the junction left unmatched. Germline V gives CDR1 SGHTA, CDR2 FQGNSA. The CDR3 sequence is CASSPDRGMTDTQYF. The CDR3 DNA follows: TGTGCCAGCAGCCCGGACAGGGGGATGACAGATACGCAGTATTTT.

This clonotype was recorded a few times. The rearrangement links TRBV29-1 to TRBJ1-1, with 9 bases fitting TRBD1. Germline values: CDR1 SQVTM, CDR2 ANQGSEA. The length of the CDR3 is 14 residues. V shed 7 bases and J 4 bases; nucleotides not matched to a gene: 10. CDR3 sequence reads: CSARNRGLSTEAFF. In DNA form, the CDR3 reads TGCAGCGCGAGGAACAGGGGGCTCAGCACTGAAGCTTTCTTT.

This clonotype was observed many times. This chain connects TRBV7-8 to TRBJ1-3; 10 bases match TRBD1. V was pared by 3 bases and J by 3 bases, with 5 bases of the junction left unmatched. CDR3 length: 16 residues. The germline V gene has CDR1 SGHVS and CDR2 FQNEAQ. The CDR3 bases are TGTGCCAGCAGCTTCCTGACAGGGGGCTTTGGAAACACCATATATTTT. Encoded protein: CASSFLTGGFGNTIYF.

This clonotype was seen many times. The chain joins TRBV7-8 to TRBJ2-3; TRBD2 agrees at 8 bases. The trim removed 5 bases at V and 2 bases at J, leaving 9 bases unmatched. CDR1 and CDR2 from the germline V gene are SGHVS and FQNEAQ. This CDR3 has 16 amino acids. The CDR3 spells CASSAGVLADTDTQYF. The CDR3 nucleotides are TGTGCCAGCAGCGCAGGCGTACTAGCGGACACAGATACGCAGTATTTT.

At least ten counts were recorded for this clonotype. The CDR3 DNA is TGTGCCAGCAGTTACTCTATATCAGCTAACTATGGCTACACCTTC. This gives the protein CASSYSISANYGYTF. This rearrangement joins TRBV6-6 to TRBJ1-2; no reliable D call. V was pared by 0 bases and J by 0 bases, with 8 bases between. CDR3 length equals 15 residues. Germline-derived CDR1 and CDR2 are MNHNY and SVGAGI (reference sequence).

This clonotype turned up a few times. This rearrangement joins TRBV28 to TRBJ1-2; weak D call: TRBD1 (5 bases). The germline V gene encodes CDR1 MDHEN and CDR2 SYDVKM. CDR3 length: 12 residues. V lost 7 bases and J lost 2, with 8 bases in between. The chain's CDR3 is CASTRQNYGYTF. DNA for the CDR3: TGTGCCAGCACCCGACAGAACTATGGCTACACCTTC.

At least ten counts were recorded for this clonotype. This rearrangement joins TRBV10-3 to TRBJ2-3; no clear D. The V end was cut by 10 bases, the J end by 4 bases, with 12 bases between. CDR3 length equals 12 residues. CDR1 is ENHRY, CDR2 SYGVKD, per germline. The CDR3 reads CATSDRSDTQYF. The CDR3, as DNA: TGTGCCACCTCCGATCGCTCAGATACGCAGTATTTT.

This clonotype was counted a few times. The rearrangement joins TRBV20-1 to TRBJ1-5; 11 nucleotides align to TRBD1. Trimming removed 6 bases from V and 5 bases from J; junction bases left unmatched: 3. This CDR3 comprises 13 residues. Germline CDR1 DFQATT, CDR2 SNEGSKA (reference sequence). The CDR3 loop is CSAGTGGYQPQHF. The CDR3 DNA follows: TGCAGTGCCGGGACAGGGGGATATCAGCCCCAGCATTTT.

This clonotype has more than one count but fewer than ten. The chain carries TRBV5-1 and TRBJ2-1; D is unclear. The germline gives CDR1 SGHRS, CDR2 YFSETQ. The CDR3 covers 13 residues. V shed 5 bases and J shed 4 bases, with 10 bases lying between them. The CDR3 reads CASSKRTYNEQFF. CDR3 nucleotides: TGCGCCAGCAGTAAGAGGACGTACAATGAGCAGTTCTTC.

In this sample, this clonotype turned up a few times. The chain is built from TRBV6-2 or TRBV6-3 and TRBJ2-6, with TRBD2 matching over 8 bases. Germline V gene data show CDR1 as MNHEY and CDR2 as SVGEGT. This CDR3 contains 20 residues. With 0 bases clipped from V and 4 bases from J, the junction kept 14 bases outside the gene matches. The CDR3 sequence is CASSYSSGGPLTSGANVLTF. The DNA of the CDR3 is TGTGCCAGCAGTTACTCCAGCGGGGGCCCACTCACTTCAGGGGCCAACGTCCTGACTTTC.

This chain joins TRBV5-1 and TRBJ1-6; D gene unclear. Trimming took off 4 bases at V and 7 bases at J, with 6 bases between the two ends. The CDR3 consists of 12 residues. Germline CDR1 reads SGHRS; CDR2 reads YFSETQ. CDR3 in DNA: TGCGCCAGCAGCACCAGAAATTCACCCCTCCACTTT. Amino acids: CASSTRNSPLHF.

J is TRBJ2-1 and V is TRBV12-2; the DNA was not used to check the table's D call, TRBD2. TRBV12-2 is assigned pseudogene status. The CDR3 is 18 amino acids. CDR3 in DNA: TGTGCAAGTCGCTCGCTGAAGGCTAGCGGGGGGAGGAGCAATGAGCAGTTCTTC. Its translation: CASRSLKASGGRSNEQFF.

There are a few counts of this clonotype. The rearrangement links TRBV20-1 to TRBJ1-6; a weak D match, TRBD1 (5 bases). Per the germline V gene, CDR1 is DFQATT and CDR2 is SNEGSKA (reference sequence). Trimming removed 0 bases at V and 1 base at J, with 13 bases between. There are 17 residues in the CDR3. In DNA, the CDR3 is TGCAGTGCTAGAGATTTTAAAGGGACGTCCTATAATTCACCCCTCCACTTT. Amino acids: CSARDFKGTSYNSPLHF.

The genes are TRBV28 and TRBJ1-1; D not resolved. The ends were cut back, 2 bases at V and 7 bases at J, with 11 bases in the middle. Germline CDR1 reads MDHEN; CDR2 reads SYDVKM. The CDR3 has 13 residues. CDR3 bases: TGTGCCAGCAGTTTACGGCTTCTCGGTGAAGCTTTCTTT. Amino acids: CASSLRLLGEAFF.

This clonotype has ten or more counts. The genes are TRBV5-1 and TRBJ1-1; D not resolved. This CDR3 region has 15 residues. Trimming shortened V by 0 bases and J by 0 bases, and 9 bases separated the two germline ends. From germline, CDR1 is SGHRS and CDR2 YFSETQ. The CDR3 DNA reads as TGCGCCAGCAGCTTGGAGGGATCCATGAACACTGAAGCTTTCTTT. Its protein is CASSLEGSMNTEAFF.

This clonotype has a handful of counts. This sequence joins TRBV6-6 and TRBJ1-4; the match to TRBD1 covers 7 bases. From germline, CDR1 is MNHNY and CDR2 SVGAGI (reference sequence). The CDR3 is made up of 14 amino acids. The junction had 5 bases not matched to a gene; V was cut back by 5 bases and J by 5 bases. The CDR3 nucleotides read TGTGCCAGCAGTACACAGGGGACCAATGAAAAACTGTTTTTT. Its translation: CASSTQGTNEKLFF.

This clonotype was observed many times. The rearrangement links TRBV6-1 to TRBJ2-5, with TRBD2 matching over 10 bases. V lost 8 bases, J lost 11 bases, and 8 bases stayed unmatched. Per the germline V gene, CDR1 is MNHNS and CDR2 is SASEGT. The CDR3 is 12 residues long. CDR3 coding DNA: TGTGCCAGCGTGCTAGCGGGGGTCAAACAGTACTTC. It translates to CASVLAGVKQYF.

This clonotype showed up just a few times. This chain links TRBV27 with TRBJ2-1; possibly TRBD2 for D (6 bases). Per the germline V gene, CDR1 is MNHEY and CDR2 is SMNVEV (reference sequence). The CDR3 has 14 residues. Trimming took off 4 bases at V and 9 bases at J, with 16 bases between the two ends. The CDR3 DNA follows: TGTGCCAGCAGTTCACCGACTAGGGGTGGTGAGCAGTTCTTC. Translated, it gives CASSSPTRGGEQFF.

This clonotype has just a few counts. This chain uses TRBV20-1 with TRBJ2-3, with 11 bases matching TRBD2. The CDR3 extends over 15 amino acids. Unmatched junction bases numbered 3, after V lost 1 base and J lost 3 bases. Looked up from germline, CDR1 is DFQATT and CDR2 is SNEGSKA (reference sequence). CDR3 sequence reads: CSARAGTSGTDTQYF. Here the CDR3 DNA reads TGCAGTGCTAGAGCCGGGACTAGCGGTACAGATACGCAGTATTTT.

This clonotype has only a few counts. This chain links TRBV7-2 with TRBJ2-1; 8 nucleotides match TRBD2. CDR3 length: 15 amino acids. With V trimmed by 6 bases and J by 8 bases, 12 bases remained unmatched. Per germline, CDR1 SGHTA and CDR2 FQGNSA. The CDR3 loop reads CASSPPRGGPDEQFF. DNA for the CDR3: TGTGCCAGCAGTCCTCCCCGGGGGGGGCCGGATGAGCAGTTCTTC.

This clonotype appeared a few times. The CDR3 DNA is TGTGCCAGCAGTGTCCGTATGACTACAGGGGCCTATGAAGCTTTCTTT. Translated: CASSVRMTTGAYEAFF. This chain joins TRBV6-1 and TRBJ1-1; the match to TRBD1 covers 7 bases. This CDR3 contains 16 residues. The J segment lost 7 bases and the V segment lost 4 bases, leaving 15 bases of the junction unmatched. The germline CDR1 and CDR2 sequences are MNHNS and SASEGT.

This clonotype was seen ten or more times. CDR3 in amino acids: CASSAGPGRANVLTF. CDR3 coding DNA: TGCGCCAGCAGCGCGGGACCCGGAAGGGCCAACGTCCTGACTTTC. V and J are TRBV5-1 and TRBJ2-6; TRBD2 is a possible D gene (6 bases). The V end was cut by 4 bases, the J end by 5 bases, with 13 bases between. This CDR3 has 15 residues. Germline lookup yields CDR1 SGHRS and CDR2 YFSETQ.

This clonotype was counted many times. This CDR3 reads CASSEEGREETQYF. The CDR3 coding sequence is TGTGCCAGCAGTGAAGAGGGAAGAGAAGAGACCCAGTACTTC. The gene calls are TRBV2 and TRBJ2-5, with D uncertain. The CDR3 consists of 14 residues. Trimming took off 1 base at V and 3 bases at J, with 9 bases between the two ends. The germline gives CDR1 SNHLY, CDR2 FYNNEI. Full variable domain (outside the CDR3, taken from reference TRBV2 and TRBJ2-5): EPEVTQTPSHQVTQMGQEVILRCVPISNHLYFYWYRQILGQKVEFLVSFYNNEISEKSEIFDDQFSVERPDGSNFTLKIRSTKLEDSAMYFCASSEEGREETQYFGPGTRLLVL.

The V call is TRBV29-1, the J call TRBJ1-1, with TRBD1 identical over 8 bases. After removal of 4 bases from V and 5 bases from J, the junction contained 6 bases not matched to a gene. Germline CDR1 SQVTM, CDR2 ANQGSEA. The CDR3 consists of 13 residues. The DNA for the CDR3 is TGCAGCGTTGGGACAGGGTCGGATACTGAAGCTTTCTTT. It encodes CSVGTGSDTEAFF. Full variable domain (rest looked up from reference TRBV29-1 and TRBJ1-1): SAVISQKPSRDICQRGTSLTIQCQVDSQVTMMFWYRQQPGQSLTLIATANQGSEATYESGFVIDKFPISRPNLTFSTLTVSNMSPEDSSIYLCSVGTGSDTEAFFGQGTRLTVV.